Each of the 14 T cell receptor beta chains below was sequenced from the same sample in a study of shared clonotypes between healthy human individuals. Measured with immunoSEQ multiplex PCR; TCRdb has only the in-frame clones, and not every one. Of some 2.4 million clones listed, 93% are singletons. The sequenced sample consisted of naive CD4+ T cells from PBMCs. Subset described: CD45RA+ positively selected. These receptors were taken from a man aged 18 to 35 in good health. Some clones in this sample may be carry-over from other donors' samples.

As regards this clone: The sample contains more than one DNA sequence encoding this CDR3. The gene calls are TRBV7-9 and TRBJ1-1; 10 positions match TRBD1. V lost 5 bases, J lost 4 bases, and 4 bases stayed unmatched. This CDR3 is 14 amino acids long. Germline V lookup: CDR1 SEHNR, CDR2 FQNEAQ (reference sequence). CDR3 protein: CASSPRTGGTEAFF. The CDR3 DNA sequence: TGTGCCAGCAGCCCACGGACAGGGGGCACTGAAGCTTTCTTT.

The V and J genes are TRBV28 and TRBJ2-2; D assignment may be TRBD1 or TRBD2 (5 bases each). Germline V gene lookup returns CDR1 MDHEN and CDR2 SYDVKM. Trimming left V 6 bases short and J 0 bases short, with 20 bases between. This CDR3 is built from 18 residues. CDR3 region: CASRPRGLPQANTGELFF. Here the CDR3 DNA reads TGTGCCAGCAGACCTCGAGGACTGCCACAGGCGAACACCGGGGAGCTGTTTTTT.

The chain is built from TRBV7-9 and TRBJ2-1, with D hard to call. The CDR3 extends over 16 amino acids. Germline-derived CDR1 and CDR2 are SEHNR and FQNEAQ (reference sequence). Trimming stripped 0 bases from V and 5 bases from J, with 14 bases between. The CDR3 protein is CASSLATVPTNNEQFF. Here the CDR3 DNA reads TGTGCCAGCAGCTTAGCCACAGTTCCCACCAACAATGAGCAGTTCTTC.

The chain employs TRBV11-2 and TRBJ2-4, with D uncertain. The germline V gene has CDR1 SGHAT and CDR2 FQNNGV. The CDR3 consists of 16 residues. The V end lost 4 bases, the J end lost 5 bases, and 18 bases lay between the germline ends. The chain's CDR3 is CASSSTPSGPENIQYF. The CDR3 DNA sequence: TGTGCCAGCAGCTCTACCCCCTCGGGTCCCGAAAACATTCAGTACTTC.

The V and J genes are TRBV19 and TRBJ2-1, with 8 bases aligning to TRBD1. J gave up 6 bases and V 6 bases, and 4 bases lay outside the gene matches. The CDR3 loop spans 13 amino acids. Germline values: CDR1 LNHDA, CDR2 SQIVND (reference sequence). CDR3 in amino acids: CASRQGAGNEQFF. CDR3 coding DNA: TGTGCCAGTAGGCAGGGGGCGGGCAATGAGCAGTTCTTC.

This chain connects TRBV25-1 to TRBJ1-2, with D maybe TRBD1 (6 bases). Germline assignment: CDR1 MGHDK and CDR2 SYGVNS. V was clipped by 5 bases and J by 8 bases, with 15 bases between them. The CDR3 runs to 13 residues. The CDR3 nucleotides are TGTGCCAGCAGTAATTTGGGGGCCCGAGGCTACACCTTC. Encoded protein: CASSNLGARGYTF.

The chain is built from TRBV2 and TRBJ2-5; a possible D gene is TRBD2 (6 bases). The germline V gene has CDR1 SNHLY and CDR2 FYNNEI. The CDR3 spans 16 residues. V was shortened by 4 bases and J by 1 base, with 16 bases between the two germline ends. CDR3 in amino acids: CASSVRREMGQETQYF. CDR3 in DNA: TGTGCCAGCAGTGTTAGGCGGGAAATGGGCCAAGAGACCCAGTACTTC.

This clone was detected only once. CDR3 loop: CASSSAQGGGELFF. The DNA for the CDR3 is TGTGCCAGCAGTTCCGCCCAGGGAGGCGGGGAGCTGTTTTTT. The chain recombines TRBV11-3 with TRBJ2-2, with D possibly TRBD2 on 6 matching bases. Trimming removed 6 bases from V and 7 bases from J, with 15 bases in between. CDR3 size: 14 residues. Germline V gives CDR1 SGHNT, CDR2 YENEEA.

Only a few counts were recorded for this clone. This chain uses TRBV19 with TRBJ1-1; D remains unclear. Trimming removed 7 bases at V and 1 base at J, with 4 bases between. Germline lookup yields CDR1 LNHDA and CDR2 SQIVND (reference sequence). The CDR3 is made up of 11 amino acids. CDR3 DNA: TGTGCCAGTAACTCGAACACTGAAGCTTTCTTT. Translating gives CASNSNTEAFF.

The chain combines TRBV6-1 with TRBJ2-5; D gene uncertain. Germline-derived CDR1 and CDR2 are MNHNS and SASEGT. Trimming left V 5 bases short and J 1 base short, with 8 bases between. The CDR3 extends over 13 amino acids. In DNA, the CDR3 is TGTGCCAGCAGTTTCCAATCCCAAGAGACCCAGTACTTC. Translating gives CASSFQSQETQYF.

The V gene is TRBV2, the J gene TRBJ1-2, with TRBD1 as a possible D gene (6 bases). There are 12 residues in the CDR3. V gave up 9 bases and J gave up 4 bases, with 12 bases separating them. Per the germline V gene, CDR1 is SNHLY and CDR2 is FYNNEI. The CDR3 reads CASKQGAYGYTF. The DNA of the CDR3 is TGTGCCAGTAAACAGGGCGCCTATGGCTACACCTTC.

Worth noting for this clone: Other DNA sequences in the same sample also yield this CDR3. The rearrangement uses TRBV2 and TRBJ1-1, with D hard to call. From germline, CDR1 is SNHLY and CDR2 FYNNEI. The ends were cut back, 6 bases at V and 0 bases at J, with 8 bases in the middle. The CDR3 covers 13 residues. The DNA for the CDR3 is TGTGCCAGCAGGTCCAGTTTGAACACTGAAGCTTTCTTT. Protein product: CASRSSLNTEAFF. The entire variable domain, with the rest obtained from reference TRBV2 and TRBJ1-1, is as follows: EPEVTQTPSHQVTQMGQEVILRCVPISNHLYFYWYRQILGQKVEFLVSFYNNEISEKSEIFDDQFSVERPDGSNFTLKIRSTKLEDSAMYFCASRSSLNTEAFFGQGTRLTVV.

The chain recombines TRBV9 with TRBJ2-2; tentatively, D is TRBD2 (5 bases). CDR1 SGDLS and CDR2 YYNGEE come from the germline V gene. The CDR3 is 15 amino acids. The ends were cut back, 0 bases at V and 5 bases at J, with 11 bases in the middle. This chain's CDR3 is CASSVAGRLTGELFF. In nucleotides, the CDR3 is TGTGCCAGCAGCGTAGCGGGAAGGTTAACCGGGGAGCTGTTTTTT.

This clone has only a few counts. The CDR3 DNA sequence: TGCGCCACCAAGACAGACATGAACACTGAAGCTTTCTTT. Translated: CATKTDMNTEAFF. The V gene is TRBV10-1, the J gene TRBJ1-1; a possible D gene is TRBD1 (5 bases). Between the trimmed V and J ends, which lost 10 bases and 0 bases, there was a span of 12 bases. CDR3 length: 13 amino acids. Germline loops: CDR1 WNHNN, CDR2 SYGVQD (reference sequence).